This T cell receptor (beta chain) was retrieved from a study of shared clonotypes between healthy human individuals. Looking at the study overall: The plates for each donor numbered three CD4 naive, three CD4 memory, two CD8 naive and one CD8 memory.

The V and J ends lost 3 bases and 7 bases respectively, with 12 bases between them. Germline CDR1 MDHEN, CDR2 SYDVKM. The CDR3 totals 13 residues. Study-level points and caveats: A few donors had around 5% of their naive CD4 clonotypes in common. Relative to their counterparts shared across all four donors, non-shared clonotypes exhibited diminished generation probabilities.

Around 30,000 T cell genomes (roughly 190 ng DNA) went into each sorted-subset replicate. Profiling relied on immunoSEQ multiplex PCR, and the TCRdb table lists in-frame clones only, not all of them. The sample contains roughly 1 million clones, 70% to 80% of which appear only once. Regarding this clone: What it binds is unknown.

This clonotype originated in a man aged 18-30 years in good health. V is TRBV28 and J is TRBJ1-2; D is undetermined. Sequencing was done on a sample of memory CD4+ T cells sorted from blood. The subset: CD45RA-negative fraction. As DNA, the CDR3 is TGTGCCAGCAGTTTTAGGGTGGGGTTTGGCTACACCTTC. This translates into CASSFRVGFGYTF.